This TCR beta chain was sequenced in a study of T cell repertoires in cytomegalovirus infection. Across the study: Indications of both CMV infection and matching HLA type were provided by public TCR beta signatures. Study observations and caveats: HLA-C-restricted CMV-specific TCR beta clonotypes were dominant in the ex vivo response.

The CDR3 has 14 amino acids. Germline V gene data show CDR1 as SGHTA and CDR2 as FQGNSA. V lost 5 bases, J lost 5 bases, and 16 bases lay in between. Concerning this clonotype itself: Its antigen remains unidentified.

Each CDR3 protein is one row after TCRdb ran MiXCR on the reads. This sample has about 530,000 distinct CDR3 sequences; 26% occur once, and the top ten carry approximately 13%. The gene calls are TRBV7-2 and TRBJ2-7, with TRBD1 as a possible D gene (6 bases). Sample: PBMCs. The origin of this receptor is a human donor in good health (CMV status not recorded). Some clones in this sample may be carry-over from other donors' samples. The DNA for the CDR3 is TGTGCCAGCAGCGGACAGCCTCAATTCCACGAGCAGTACTTC. Translation gives CASSGQPQFHEQYF.